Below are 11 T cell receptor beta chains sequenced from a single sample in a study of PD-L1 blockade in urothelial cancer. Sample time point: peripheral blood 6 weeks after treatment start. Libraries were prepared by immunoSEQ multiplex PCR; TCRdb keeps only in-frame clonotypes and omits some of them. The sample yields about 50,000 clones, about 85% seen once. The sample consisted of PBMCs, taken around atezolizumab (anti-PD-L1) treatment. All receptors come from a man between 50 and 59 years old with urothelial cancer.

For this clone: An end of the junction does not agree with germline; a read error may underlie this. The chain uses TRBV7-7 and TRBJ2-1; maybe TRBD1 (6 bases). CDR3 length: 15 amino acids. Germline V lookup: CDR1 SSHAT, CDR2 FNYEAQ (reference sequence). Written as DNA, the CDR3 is TGTGCTAGCAGCTTATCACAGGGTGATCACAATGAGCAGTTCTTC. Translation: CASSLSQGDHNEQFF.

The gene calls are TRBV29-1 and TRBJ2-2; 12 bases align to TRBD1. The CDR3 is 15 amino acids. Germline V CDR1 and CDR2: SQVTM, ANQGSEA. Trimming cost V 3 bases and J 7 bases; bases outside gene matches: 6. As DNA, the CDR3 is TGCAGCGTTGAGCGGGACAGGGGGCTTGGCGGGGAGCTGTTTTTT. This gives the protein CSVERDRGLGGELFF.

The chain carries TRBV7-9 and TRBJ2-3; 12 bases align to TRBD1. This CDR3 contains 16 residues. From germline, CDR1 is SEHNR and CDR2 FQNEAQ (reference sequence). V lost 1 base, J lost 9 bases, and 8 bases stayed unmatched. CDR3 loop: CASSLGGTGGRGTQYF. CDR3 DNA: TGTGCCAGCAGCTTAGGAGGGACAGGGGGCCGGGGGACGCAGTATTTT.

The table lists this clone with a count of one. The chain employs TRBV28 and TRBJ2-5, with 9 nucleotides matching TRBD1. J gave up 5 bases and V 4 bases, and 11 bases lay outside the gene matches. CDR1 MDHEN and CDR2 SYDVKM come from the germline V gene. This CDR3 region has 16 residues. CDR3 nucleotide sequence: TGTGCCAGCAGTTCCCTCAATCTACAGGGGGCGGAGACCCAGTACTTC. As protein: CASSSLNLQGAETQYF.

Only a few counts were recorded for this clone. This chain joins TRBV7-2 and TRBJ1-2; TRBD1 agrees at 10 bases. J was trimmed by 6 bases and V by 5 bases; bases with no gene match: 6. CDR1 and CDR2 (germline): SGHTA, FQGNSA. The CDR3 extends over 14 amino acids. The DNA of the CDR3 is TGTGCCAGCAGCGCCGGGACAGGGGTGGATGGCTACACCTTC. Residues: CASSAGTGVDGYTF.

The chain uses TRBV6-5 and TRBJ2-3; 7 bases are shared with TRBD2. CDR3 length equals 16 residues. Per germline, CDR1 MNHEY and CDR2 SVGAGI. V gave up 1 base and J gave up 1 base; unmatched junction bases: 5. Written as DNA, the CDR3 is TGTGCCAGCAGTTACTTGAGGAGCGGGGGCACAGATACGCAGTATTTT. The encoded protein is CASSYLRSGGTDTQYF.

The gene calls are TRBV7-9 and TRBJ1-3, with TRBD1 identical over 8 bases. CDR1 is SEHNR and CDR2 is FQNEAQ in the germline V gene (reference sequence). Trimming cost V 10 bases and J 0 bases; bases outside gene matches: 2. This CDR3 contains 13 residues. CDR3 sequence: CATDRGSGNTIYF. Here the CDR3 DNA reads TGTGCCACCGACAGGGGCTCTGGAAACACCATATATTTT.

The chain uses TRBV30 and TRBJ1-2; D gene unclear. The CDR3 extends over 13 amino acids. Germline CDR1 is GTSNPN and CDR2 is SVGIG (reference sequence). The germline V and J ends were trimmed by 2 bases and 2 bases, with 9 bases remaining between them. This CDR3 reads CAWSTLVNYGYTF. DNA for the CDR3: TGTGCCTGGAGTACCTTAGTGAACTATGGCTACACCTTC.

CDR3 in amino acids: CASSLVGHPYEQYF. DNA for the CDR3: TGCGCCAGCAGCTTGGTCGGACACCCCTACGAGCAGTACTTC. The chain couples TRBV5-1 to TRBJ2-7; possible D gene TRBD1, 5 bases. Germline V gives CDR1 SGHRS, CDR2 YFSETQ. Trimming left V 0 bases short and J 2 bases short, with 9 bases between. The CDR3 extends over 14 amino acids.

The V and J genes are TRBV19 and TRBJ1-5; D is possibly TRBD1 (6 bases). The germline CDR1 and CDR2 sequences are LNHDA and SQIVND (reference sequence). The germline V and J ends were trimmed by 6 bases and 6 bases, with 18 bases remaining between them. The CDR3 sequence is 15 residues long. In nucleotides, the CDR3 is TGTGCCAGTAGGGCCTTGGAGGGGGGGGCTCAGCCCCAGCATTTT. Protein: CASRALEGGAQPQHF.

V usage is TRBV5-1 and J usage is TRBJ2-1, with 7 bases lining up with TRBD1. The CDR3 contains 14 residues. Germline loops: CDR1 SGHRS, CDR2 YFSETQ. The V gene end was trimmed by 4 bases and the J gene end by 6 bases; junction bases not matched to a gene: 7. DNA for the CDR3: TGCGCCAGCAGCGTCACAGGGGCAGGCAATGAGCAGTTCTTC. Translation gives CASSVTGAGNEQFF. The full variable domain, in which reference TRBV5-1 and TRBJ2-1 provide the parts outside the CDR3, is KAGVTQTPRYLIKTRGQQVTLSCSPISGHRSVSWYQQTPGQGLQFLFEYFSETQRNKGNFPGRFSGRQFSNSRSEMNVSTLELGDSALYLCASSVTGAGNEQFFGPGTRLTVL.